Below are 9 T cell receptor beta chains sequenced from a single sample in a study of blood T cell repertoires in COVID-19. Only in-frame clones appear in the TCRdb table, and some are missing; sequencing was by immunoSEQ multiplex PCR. The repertoire includes 200,000 to 300,000 clones, approximately 86% of them detected once, and around 5.5% sits in the top ten. Sample: peripheral blood. All receptors come from a human donor in a cohort sampled during active COVID-19.

V gene TRBV5-1 combines with J gene TRBJ2-3, with TRBD2 identical over 16 bases. CDR1 SGHRS and CDR2 YFSETQ come from the germline V gene. V trimming: 0 bases; J trimming: 2 bases; junction bases outside the gene matches: 9. This CDR3 is 20 amino acids long. The CDR3 bases are TGCGCCAGCAGCTTGGAGGGGACTAGCGGGGGGGTTATAACCACAGATACGCAGTATTTT. This sequence encodes CASSLEGTSGGVITTDTQYF.

The rearrangement joins TRBV18 to TRBJ2-2, with D possibly matching TRBD1 (5 bases). CDR1 KGHSH and CDR2 LQKENI come from the germline V gene. The CDR3 is 14 residues long. The V gene lost 6 bases and the J gene lost 1 base, with 9 bases spanning the gap. The CDR3 is CASSPTGNTGELFF. Here the CDR3 DNA reads TGTGCCAGCTCTCCCACAGGGAACACCGGGGAGCTGTTTTTT.

The chain has TRBV14 and TRBJ1-1, with D perhaps TRBD1 (6 bases). CDR1 SGHDN and CDR2 FVKESK come from the germline V gene. V dropped 3 bases and J dropped 3 bases, with 14 bases sitting between them. This CDR3 spans 15 amino acids. Here the CDR3 reads CASSHSRGQYTEAFF. CDR3 nucleotides: TGTGCCAGCAGCCACTCAAGAGGACAGTACACTGAAGCTTTCTTT.

Only one count was recorded for this clone. J is TRBJ2-7 and V is TRBV5-4, with D perhaps TRBD1 (5 bases). The CDR3 has 14 residues. With 0 bases removed from V and 1 base from J, the gap between germline ends came to 8 bases. In germline, CDR1 is SGHNT, CDR2 YYREEE (reference sequence). CDR3 amino acids: CASSLEGVSYEQYF. The CDR3 coding sequence is TGTGCCAGCAGCTTGGAAGGGGTATCCTACGAGCAGTACTTC.

This chain links TRBV28 with TRBJ1-4, with D maybe TRBD1 (5 bases). The CDR3 extends over 13 amino acids. V lost 5 bases to trimming and J lost 7 bases, with 11 bases between them. The germline CDR1 and CDR2 sequences are MDHEN and SYDVKM. The CDR3 protein is CASSTRGAEKLFF. In DNA, the CDR3 is TGTGCCAGCAGTACCCGCGGGGCTGAAAAACTGTTTTTT.

The chain is built from TRBV7-9 and TRBJ2-4; D possibly corresponds to TRBD2 (5 bases). The V end was cut by 4 bases, the J end by 8 bases, with 18 bases between. The CDR3 extends over 15 amino acids. Per germline, CDR1 SEHNR and CDR2 FQNEAQ (reference sequence). The CDR3 DNA sequence: TGTGCCAGCAGCTCCCTCCCCGGACTGAGGGACATTCAGTACTTC. Protein product: CASSSLPGLRDIQYF.

The J gene is TRBJ2-7, the V gene TRBV5-1; TRBD2 agrees at 7 bases. The CDR3 extends over 15 amino acids. V gave up 0 bases and J gave up 3 bases; unmatched junction bases: 6. Germline V lookup: CDR1 SGHRS, CDR2 YFSETQ. CDR3 bases: TGCGCCAGCAGCTTGGTTAGCGGGCCAAACTACGAGCAGTACTTC. Residues: CASSLVSGPNYEQYF.

The chain employs TRBV3-1 (or the pseudogene TRBV3-2) and TRBJ1-1, with 7 bases aligning to TRBD1. Germline assignment: CDR1 LGHDT and CDR2 YNNKEL (reference sequence). V lost 4 bases to trimming and J lost 4 bases; unmatched junction nucleotides: 6. This CDR3 region has 14 residues. Here the CDR3 DNA reads TGTGCCAGCAGCCCACAGGGGCTCGCCACTGAAGCTTTCTTT. Translated: CASSPQGLATEAFF.

This chain joins TRBV5-1 and TRBJ2-2; a weak D match, TRBD1 (5 bases). This CDR3 has 16 residues. The germline V and J ends were trimmed by 4 bases and 2 bases, with 15 bases remaining between them. CDR1 SGHRS and CDR2 YFSETQ come from the germline V gene. The CDR3, as DNA: TGCGCCAGCAGCCGTTCCGGACAACCCAACACCGGGGAGCTGTTTTTT. Its protein is CASSRSGQPNTGELFF. Looking up the rest from reference TRBV5-1 and TRBJ2-2 gives the full variable domain: KAGVTQTPRYLIKTRGQQVTLSCSPISGHRSVSWYQQTPGQGLQFLFEYFSETQRNKGNFPGRFSGRQFSNSRSEMNVSTLELGDSALYLCASSRSGQPNTGELFFGEGSRLTVL.